The 29 T cell receptor beta chains below come from one sample, sequenced in a study of cytomegalovirus exposure and HLA in healthy donors (dated by TCRdb to between 2016 and 2019). Library method: the immunoSEQ multiplex PCR assay. The multiplex PCR relied on a mix of 60 forward primers for TCR Vbeta segments and 13 reverse primers for TCR Jbeta segments. Entries here come from immuneACCESS through TCRdb and include only in-frame sequences with V and J called. Some clones fail to appear in such tables; in the studies checked, an unresolved V gene covers under half of the shortfall, and the cause of the remainder is unknown. The sample table lists 80,000 to 100,000 clones, approximately 71% of them with a count of one. The ten most abundant clones make up approximately 16% of the sample. Material for sequencing was PBMCs. The receptor set was obtained from a woman between 18 and 29 years old in good health and CMV-seropositive.

The rearrangement links TRBV9 to TRBJ2-7, with 8 nucleotides matching TRBD2. Germline CDR1 SGDLS, CDR2 YYNGEE. Unmatched junction bases numbered 10, after V lost 4 bases and J lost 4 bases. The CDR3 runs to 15 residues. The CDR3 DNA follows: TGTGCCAGCAGCATAAGCGGGAGCGGAGGGTACGAGCAGTACTTC. Encoded protein: CASSISGSGGYEQYF.

This clone occurred a few times. The chain links TRBV5-8 to TRBJ2-7; D may be TRBD1 (6 bases). Trimming cost V 0 bases and J 7 bases, with 11 bases left between them. Germline V lookup: CDR1 SGHTS, CDR2 YDEGEE. This CDR3 spans 13 amino acids. The CDR3 loop is CASSLDRAREQYF. Here the CDR3 DNA reads TGTGCCAGCAGCTTGGACAGGGCTCGGGAGCAGTACTTC.

The gene calls are TRBV11-1 and TRBJ2-7; TRBD1 agrees at 7 bases. The CDR3 spans 12 residues. V lost 5 bases and J lost 4; bases outside the gene matches: 2. The germline V gene encodes CDR1 SGHAT and CDR2 FQDESV (reference sequence). The CDR3 sequence is CASSVDRYEQYF. CDR3 bases: TGTGCCAGCAGCGTGGACAGGTACGAGCAGTACTTC.

The chain combines TRBV5-5 with TRBJ2-7, with a possible D match to TRBD1 (5 bases). V lost 6 bases, J lost 4 bases, and 17 bases lay in between. CDR3 size: 14 residues. Germline V gene sequence: CDR1 SGHKS, CDR2 YYEKEE (reference sequence). The CDR3 nucleotides are TGTGCCAGCACCATTAGGGCAGGGCATTACGAGCAGTACTTC. This encodes CASTIRAGHYEQYF.

CDR3 sequence: CASSFDSATNEKLFF. DNA for the CDR3: TGTGCCAGCAGCTTCGACAGCGCAACTAATGAAAAACTGTTTTTT. The V call is TRBV7-2, the J call TRBJ1-4; a weak D match, TRBD1 (5 bases). The germline gives CDR1 SGHTA, CDR2 FQGNSA. V was trimmed by 3 bases and J by 0 bases, leaving 8 bases between them. The CDR3 contains 15 residues. Drawing the rest from reference TRBV7-2 and TRBJ1-4, the complete variable domain is GAGVSQSPSNKVTEKGKDVELRCDPISGHTALYWYRQSLGQGLEFLIYFQGNSAPDKSGLPSDRFSAERTGGSVSTLTIQRTQQEDSAVYLCASSFDSATNEKLFFGSGTQLSVL.

V usage is TRBV6-6 and J usage is TRBJ1-1; possible D gene TRBD1, 6 bases. The germline V and J ends were trimmed by 6 bases and 1 base, with 12 bases remaining between them. Germline CDR1 and CDR2: MNHNY and SVGAGI (reference sequence). The CDR3 has 14 amino acids. CDR3: CASRADRPNTEAFF. The CDR3 DNA reads as TGTGCCAGCAGGGCAGACAGGCCGAACACTGAAGCTTTCTTT.

This chain links TRBV6-5 with TRBJ2-7; the match to TRBD2 covers 8 bases. The CDR3 runs 15 residues. Per the germline V gene, CDR1 is MNHEY and CDR2 is SVGAGI. Trimming cost V 6 bases and J 0 bases; bases outside gene matches: 7. The CDR3 reads CASSDAGGRSYEQYF. The CDR3 coding sequence is TGTGCCAGCAGCGACGCGGGGGGCCGCTCCTACGAGCAGTACTTC.

The chain combines TRBV18 with TRBJ2-1; the match to TRBD2 covers 14 bases. The trim removed 3 bases at V and 9 bases at J, leaving 7 bases unmatched. Germline CDR1 is KGHSH and CDR2 is LQKENI. The CDR3 contains 16 residues. The CDR3 DNA is TGTGCCAGCTCACCCGCCGGGACTAGCGGGAGTAGTGAGCAGTTCTTC. Translated: CASSPAGTSGSSEQFF.

The chain carries TRBV4-3 and TRBJ2-3; D is perhaps TRBD1 (5 bases). Per germline, CDR1 LGHNA and CDR2 YSLEER. V was clipped by 0 bases and J by 4 bases, with 17 bases between them. The CDR3 length is 17 residues. The DNA of the CDR3 is TGCGCCAGCAGCCAAGATGGGGCAGGGATCCTCGCAGATACGCAGTATTTT. Amino acid sequence: CASSQDGAGILADTQYF.

The J gene is TRBJ2-1, the V gene TRBV5-6; D perhaps matches TRBD2 (7 bases). V was cut by 0 bases and J by 10 bases, with 17 bases left in between. This CDR3 is 15 amino acids long. Germline V gene lookup returns CDR1 SGHDT and CDR2 YYEEEE. CDR3 protein: CASSLGFGGAREQFF. The CDR3 DNA follows: TGTGCCAGCAGCTTGGGGTTTGGGGGGGCACGGGAGCAGTTCTTC.

A few counts support this clone. The chain links TRBV9 to TRBJ1-1, with no clear D. Trimming cost V 4 bases and J 0 bases, with 10 bases left between them. CDR3 size: 14 residues. Germline-derived CDR1 and CDR2 are SGDLS and YYNGEE. CDR3: CASSPDTMNTEAFF. Here the CDR3 DNA reads TGTGCCAGCAGCCCAGATACCATGAACACTGAAGCTTTCTTT. The full variable domain, completed using reference TRBV9 and TRBJ1-1, is DSGVTQTPKHLITATGQRVTLRCSPRSGDLSVYWYQQSLDQGLQFLIQYYNGEERAKGNILERFSAQQFPDLHSELNLSSLELGDSALYFCASSPDTMNTEAFFGQGTRLTVV.

The chain has TRBV30 and TRBJ2-2, with D possibly TRBD1 on 6 matching bases. This CDR3 has 13 residues. The V and J ends lost 0 bases and 6 bases respectively, with 8 bases between them. Per the germline V gene, CDR1 is GTSNPN and CDR2 is SVGIG (reference sequence). CDR3: CAWSVRGSGELFF. The CDR3 nucleotides read TGTGCCTGGAGTGTAAGGGGGTCCGGGGAGCTGTTTTTT.

V usage is TRBV6-5 and J usage is TRBJ1-5; D is possibly TRBD1 (6 bases). This CDR3 comprises 15 residues. V was trimmed by 6 bases and J by 1 base, leaving 13 bases between them. CDR1 and CDR2 from the germline V gene are MNHEY and SVGAGI. Here the CDR3 DNA reads TGTGCCAGCAGACAGGACAGTCTAAGCAATCAGCCCCAGCATTTT. It yields the protein CASRQDSLSNQPQHF.

This clone was detected a few times. This chain links TRBV2 with TRBJ2-7; TRBD1 matches at 7 bases. The germline V gene encodes CDR1 SNHLY and CDR2 FYNNEI. This CDR3 contains 12 residues. The ends lost 8 bases at V and 3 bases at J; junction bases unmatched: 4. The CDR3 sequence: CASRDRNYEQYF. The CDR3 DNA is TGTGCCAGCCGGGACAGAAACTACGAGCAGTACTTC.

This clone was detected only once. The V and J genes are TRBV4-3 and TRBJ1-1, with 8 bases matching TRBD1. Losses at the gene ends were 0 bases for V and 4 bases for J; bases not matched to a gene: 4. Germline CDR1 is LGHNA and CDR2 is YSLEER. CDR3 length: 15 amino acids. The CDR3 DNA is TGCGCCAGCAGCCAAGAAGACAGGGGAGGCACTGAAGCTTTCTTT. It translates to CASSQEDRGGTEAFF.

The rearrangement links TRBV5-1 to TRBJ2-3; tentative D call: TRBD2 (6 bases). In germline, CDR1 is SGHRS, CDR2 YFSETQ. V lost 0 bases, J lost 1 base, and 9 bases lay in between. CDR3 length: 15 amino acids. In nucleotides, the CDR3 is TGCGCCAGCAGCTTGGCCGGGGGTCGCACAGATACGCAGTATTTT. Its translation is CASSLAGGRTDTQYF.

V gene TRBV7-2 combines with J gene TRBJ1-2; no firm D call. The germline V gene has CDR1 SGHTA and CDR2 FQGNSA. CDR3 length: 13 residues. Trimming left V 3 bases short and J 1 base short, with 6 bases between. The CDR3 spells CASSFLGNYGYTF. The CDR3, as DNA: TGTGCCAGCAGCTTCCTCGGTAACTATGGCTACACCTTC.

The rearrangement uses TRBV7-9 and TRBJ1-1; 7 bases are shared with TRBD1. CDR3 length: 13 amino acids. Germline assignment: CDR1 SEHNR and CDR2 FQNEAQ (reference sequence). The V and J ends lost 4 bases and 6 bases, in that order; junction bases with no gene match: 5. For the CDR3, the DNA is TGTGCCAGCAGCTCCGACAGGGTCTCTGAAGCTTTCTTT. Translated, it gives CASSSDRVSEAFF.

This clone was detected many times. V and J are TRBV2 and TRBJ1-5; 9 bases are a match to TRBD1. Germline V lookup: CDR1 SNHLY, CDR2 FYNNEI. V was clipped by 0 bases and J by 5 bases; unmatched bases: 17. CDR3 length equals 20 residues. The CDR3 spells CASSEALKSGQGIRDQPQHF. The DNA for the CDR3 is TGTGCCAGCAGTGAAGCGCTTAAGTCGGGACAGGGAATAAGGGATCAGCCCCAGCATTTT.

The V call is TRBV28, the J call TRBJ2-6; D may be TRBD1 (6 bases). In germline, CDR1 is MDHEN, CDR2 SYDVKM. Trimming removed 2 bases from V and 3 bases from J, with 11 bases in between. This CDR3 region has 16 residues. The CDR3 DNA sequence: TGTGCCAGCAGTTTAAGGGGGTCGAGTGGGGCCAACGTCCTGACTTTC. It specifies CASSLRGSSGANVLTF.

This clone has only a few counts. V and J are TRBV5-4 and TRBJ2-5; no clear D. This CDR3 region has 12 residues. Per the germline V gene, CDR1 is SGHNT and CDR2 is YYREEE (reference sequence). The V end lost 2 bases, the J end lost 5 bases, and 7 bases lay between the germline ends. The CDR3 region is CASSFPRETQYF. For the CDR3, the DNA is TGTGCCAGCAGCTTCCCCCGGGAGACCCAGTACTTC.

This chain connects TRBV28 to TRBJ1-2, with a weak D call TRBD1 (5 bases). The CDR3 runs 13 residues. V was cut by 5 bases and J by 8 bases, with 15 bases left in between. The germline V gene encodes CDR1 MDHEN and CDR2 SYDVKM. This CDR3 reads CASSLLTVRGYTF. CDR3 nucleotides: TGTGCCAGCAGTCTATTGACAGTCCGGGGCTACACCTTC.

This chain connects TRBV19 to TRBJ2-4; D is perhaps TRBD2 (7 bases). This CDR3 contains 19 residues. CDR1 and CDR2 from the germline V gene are LNHDA and SQIVND (reference sequence). The ends were cut back, 1 base at V and 3 bases at J, with 22 bases in the middle. For the CDR3, the DNA is TGTGCCAGTAGTATAGGAGGAGGGAGGGGGGATTTAGTCAAAAACATTCAGTACTTC. It encodes CASSIGGGRGDLVKNIQYF.

This chain joins TRBV28 and TRBJ2-7, with TRBD1 identical over 9 bases. The V and J ends lost 7 bases and 0 bases, in that order; junction bases with no gene match: 7. The CDR3 spans 15 residues. Germline loops: CDR1 MDHEN, CDR2 SYDVKM. The CDR3 DNA reads as TGTGCCAGCATAGGACAGGGGTCCATCTCCTACGAGCAGTACTTC. Its protein is CASIGQGSISYEQYF.

This chain uses TRBV7-3 with TRBJ2-2; tentatively, D is TRBD1 (6 bases). The V gene's germline CDR1 is SGHTA and CDR2 FQGTGA. The V end was cut by 4 bases, the J end by 6 bases, with 12 bases between. CDR3 length equals 14 residues. The CDR3 sequence: CASSSFYRAGELFF. The CDR3 bases are TGTGCCAGCAGCTCCTTTTACAGGGCCGGGGAGCTGTTTTTT.

In its sample, this clone is medium-sized. V is TRBV7-9 and J is TRBJ2-7; 10 positions agree with TRBD2. The CDR3 covers 15 residues. Germline V gene sequence: CDR1 SEHNR, CDR2 FQNEAQ (reference sequence). V lost 1 base and J lost 6; bases outside the gene matches: 6. CDR3: CASSLVAGGSIEQYF. DNA of the CDR3: TGTGCCAGCAGCTTAGTAGCGGGAGGTTCGATCGAGCAGTACTTC.

This clone was found many times. The junction does not match germline at one end; this may be a read error. The V call is TRBV5-3, the J call TRBJ1-1, with D maybe TRBD1 (6 bases). TRBV5-3 is filed as an ORF, its function uncertain. This CDR3 has 15 residues. The CDR3 DNA reads as TGTGCCAGCAGCTTGGTGTGGAGGGGGGGAACTGAAGCTTTCTTT. Encoded protein: CASSLVWRGGTEAFF.

The V and J genes are TRBV28 and TRBJ2-7; 14 nucleotides align to TRBD2. The V segment lost 8 bases and the J segment 3 bases; nucleotides outside the gene matches: 3. This CDR3 is built from 14 residues. CDR1 and CDR2 from the germline V gene are MDHEN and SYDVKM. For the CDR3, the DNA is TGTGCCAGCGGGACTAGCGGGAGTCACTACGAGCAGTACTTC. Its translation is CASGTSGSHYEQYF.

The V call is TRBV28, the J call TRBJ1-2; 8 bases line up with TRBD1. The CDR3 runs 14 residues. Germline trimming cut 2 bases from V and 8 bases from J; bases unmatched to any gene: 7. Germline V gene lookup returns CDR1 MDHEN and CDR2 SYDVKM. CDR3 amino acids: CASSLQEDRAGYTF. As DNA, the CDR3 is TGTGCCAGCAGTTTACAGGAGGACAGGGCGGGCTACACCTTC.